This entry concerns a single T cell receptor (beta chain). Its target antigen remains unknown. No much larger clone is present one base from it, and per-base qualities are unavailable. Participants in the prospective study were enrolled through a virtual design, were aged roughly 18 to 100 years, and lived in roughly 24 United States geographic areas. To assign participants to cohorts, the prospective study relied on clinical history that participants themselves reported in a screening survey and a study questionnaire. ImmuneRACE Cohort 3 recovered participants were defined by two consecutive negative NP/OP PCR tests, healthcare professional clearance, or symptom resolution. In the prospective study, mobile phlebotomists collected whole blood, serum and a nasopharyngeal or oropharyngeal swab from each participant. Participants in the prospective study had the option to provide additional blood draws and questionnaires over an approximately 2-month period. Before DNA extraction, blood samples from the prospective study were shipped at room temperature or frozen.

TCRbeta CDR3 regions were amplified from genomic DNA by means of the immunoSEQ Assay, a bias-controlled multiplex PCR. On the authors' methods: Nucleated cell counts per sample were estimated from amplification of reference gene primers within the assay. To quantify the absolute abundance of each unique TCRbeta CDR3 rearrangement, sequence reads were collapsed and filtered. For each sample, productive Simpson clonality was calculated as the square root of Simpson's diversity index across productive rearrangements. The clones in this table, taken by TCRdb from immuneACCESS, are in-frame only. Not every clone is retained; where verified, under half of the shortfall comes from an unresolved V gene, and the cause of the rest is unknown. V, J and clone size reflect that table, while D and trimming were determined from the DNA. Present in this sample are about 320,000 clones, under 90% of which were seen just once. Jointly, the top ten make up about 9.4% of the sample.

Measured from the cysteine to the phenylalanine, the CDR3 is 17 residues long. The read is trimmed to its CDR3 DNA, 51 bases read in frame from base 1. V is cut back by 4 bases and J by 6 bases, with 15 bases in the junction unmatched. CDR1 SGHNT and CDR2 YYREEE were looked up in the germline V gene (reference sequence). This record belongs to a study of blood T cell repertoires in COVID-19 (dated by TCRdb to the early 2020s). Context from the whole study: Collaborator samples came from the United States, Italy and Spain and covered acute and convalescent phases of COVID-19. The prospective study material was composed of cDNA or gDNA derived from T cells, B-cell-depleted T cells, or PBMCs. Subjects who had been exposed to COVID-19, were actively infected with it, or had recovered from it provided the deeply sampled blood TCRbeta repertoires that made up the dataset. The repertoires were made available in a free public database intended to serve as a resource for research on the immune response to SARS-CoV-2. Samples were obtained from the ongoing ImmuneRACE study (first 160 participants) and from approximately 1,200 subjects provided by 6 global collaborators. The sample metadata nearly always contained a de-identified subject ID, COVID-19 status, age in years and sex. Where HLA class I and class II types were available, the types were taken from metadata supplied by the sample provider, not from assay-based typing.

Study-level results and caveats: The quantity of clinical and demographic metadata differed by source and by participant and was supplied without curation.

The source material was PBMCs or T cells enriched from blood (not recorded which). This receptor chain uses TRBV5-4 and TRBJ2-7, with 11 central nucleotides matching TRBD1. This clonotype originated in a woman between 18 and 30 years old who had recovered from COVID-19. Read as DNA, the sequence is TGTGCCAGCAGCCGAGTAGGGACAGGGGGTAGCGGGCGCGAGCAGTACTTC. Translated, this gives CASSRVGTGGSGREQYF.